The 24 T cell receptor beta chains presented below share a single source sample, sequenced in a study of blood T cells in healthy people across ages. A second PCR of roughly 7 to 11 cycles used a sample-barcoded 5' primer and a J-beta primer mix. TCRdb re-analysed the 5' RACE reads in MiXCR, keeping a single row per CDR3 protein. The sample has about 1,500,000 distinct CDR3 sequences, roughly 40% seen once; the top ten hold less than 8%. The specimen sequenced was blood. The receptors were sampled from a young woman in good health.

In the case of this clonotype: Possible read error: a much larger clone is one base away. This CDR3 is CTSRKRSESSGANVLTF. The DNA of the CDR3 is TGCACCAGCAGGAAGAGGAGTGAAAGCTCTGGGGCCAACGTCCTGACTTTC. V usage is TRBV5-1 and J usage is TRBJ2-6; D unresolved. Germline V gene sequence: CDR1 SGHRS, CDR2 YFSETQ. CDR3 size: 17 residues.

The chain recombines TRBV6-5 with TRBJ2-5, with unresolved D. The V gene lost 3 bases and the J gene lost 11 bases, with 22 bases spanning the gap. Germline V gene sequence: CDR1 MNHEY, CDR2 SVGAGI. This CDR3 is 15 amino acids long. In DNA form, the CDR3 reads TGTGCCAGCAGTTATAGTGAGGTCCTCCCCAACAAGCAGTACTTC. It codes for CASSYSEVLPNKQYF.

The sample holds a few counts of this clonotype. The rearrangement uses TRBV15 and TRBJ2-1; no reliable D call. There are 12 residues in the CDR3. Germline-derived CDR1 and CDR2 are LNHNV and YYDKDF (reference sequence). Trimming left V 6 bases short and J 6 bases short, with 9 bases between. The CDR3 here is CATSLTPNEQFF. The CDR3 DNA reads as TGTGCCACCAGTCTCACGCCCAATGAGCAGTTCTTC.

The chain links TRBV20-1 to TRBJ1-2; D possibly corresponds to TRBD1 (5 bases). The CDR3 extends over 11 amino acids. The V end lost 4 bases, the J end lost 3 bases, and 6 bases lay between the germline ends. Germline lookup yields CDR1 DFQATT and CDR2 SNEGSKA (reference sequence). The CDR3 region is CSAMGHYGYTF. CDR3 sequence (DNA): TGCAGTGCTATGGGGCACTATGGCTACACCTTC.

The V and J genes are TRBV5-1 and TRBJ1-4; 7 positions match TRBD1. The J segment lost 5 bases and the V segment lost 6 bases, leaving 7 bases of the junction unmatched. This CDR3 has 14 residues. Germline CDR1 is SGHRS and CDR2 is YFSETQ. Here the CDR3 reads CASNSGTENEKLFF. In DNA form, the CDR3 reads TGCGCCAGCAATTCCGGGACAGAGAATGAAAAACTGTTTTTT. Looking up the rest from reference TRBV5-1 and TRBJ1-4 gives the full variable domain: KAGVTQTPRYLIKTRGQQVTLSCSPISGHRSVSWYQQTPGQGLQFLFEYFSETQRNKGNFPGRFSGRQFSNSRSEMNVSTLELGDSALYLCASNSGTENEKLFFGSGTQLSVL.

A few counts support this clonotype. The V and J genes are TRBV11-2 and TRBJ1-1, with D possibly matching TRBD1 (5 bases). CDR3 length: 12 amino acids. Germline V gene sequence: CDR1 SGHAT, CDR2 FQNNGV. Deletions cut 4 bases from V and 8 bases from J, with 11 bases between. The CDR3 DNA reads as TGTGCCAGCAGCTCCTCGCGACAGGAAGCTTTCTTT. Its protein product is CASSSSRQEAFF.

This clonotype has only a few counts. The chain carries TRBV27 and TRBJ2-5; D tentatively reads TRBD1 or TRBD2 (5 bases each). This CDR3 has 14 residues. Germline values: CDR1 MNHEY, CDR2 SMNVEV (reference sequence). V was shortened by 3 bases and J by 5 bases, with 13 bases between the two germline ends. The CDR3 reads CASSLGPDMETQYF. CDR3 sequence (DNA): TGTGCCAGCAGTTTGGGACCGGACATGGAGACCCAGTACTTC.

This clonotype turned up a few times. This chain links TRBV5-1 with TRBJ2-3; perhaps TRBD1 as D (6 bases). CDR1 and CDR2 (germline): SGHRS, YFSETQ. CDR3 length equals 16 residues. V was cut by 0 bases and J by 0 bases, with 11 bases left in between. CDR3 bases: TGCGCCAGCAGCTTGGTTGGGGGCGCTAGCACAGATACGCAGTATTTT. Translating it yields CASSLVGGASTDTQYF.

The chain has TRBV2 and TRBJ2-5; TRBD1 might be the D (6 bases). CDR3 length: 13 residues. Germline V CDR1 and CDR2: SNHLY, FYNNEI. Trimming removed 7 bases from V and 5 bases from J, with 14 bases in between. CDR3 nucleotide sequence: TGTGCCAGCACTAGAGGGGGAAGGGAGACCCAGTACTTC. As protein: CASTRGGRETQYF.

In its sample, this clonotype was seen many times. This may stem from a read error, because a much larger clone lies one nucleotide away. The J gene is TRBJ2-7, the V gene TRBV3-1; D is unresolved. The CDR3 spans 11 residues. Germline values: CDR1 LGHDT, CDR2 YNNKEL (reference sequence). V shed 2 bases and J shed 5 bases, with 4 bases lying between them. The CDR3 nucleotides read TGTGCCAGCAGCCAATCCCACGAGCAGTACTTC. Translating gives CASSQSHEQYF.

The chain carries TRBV20-1 and TRBJ2-7, with no clear D. V was clipped by 6 bases and J by 0 bases, with 15 bases between them. Germline CDR1 reads DFQATT; CDR2 reads SNEGSKA (reference sequence). The CDR3 contains 14 residues. For the CDR3, the DNA is TGCAGTGCCCCTAGGTCAGGTTCCTCCTACGAGCAGTACTTC. The encoded protein is CSAPRSGSSYEQYF.

To note about this clonotype: One end of the junction varies from germline; a read error may be responsible. The V call is TRBV6-6, the J call TRBJ1-2, with D perhaps TRBD1 (5 bases). Germline loops: CDR1 MNHNY, CDR2 SVGAGI (reference sequence). The CDR3 spans 12 residues. CDR3 amino acids: CASSYGGGGHTF. The CDR3 DNA sequence: TGTGCCAGCAGTTATGGTGGGGGTGGCCACACCTTC.

This clonotype was detected only a few times. The chain carries TRBV20-1 and TRBJ2-3; D is ambiguous. The germline V gene encodes CDR1 DFQATT and CDR2 SNEGSKA (reference sequence). The V end lost 3 bases, the J end lost 4 bases, and 5 bases lay between the germline ends. This CDR3 is 11 amino acids long. CDR3 loop: CSASTSDTQYF. The CDR3 bases are TGCAGTGCTAGTACGTCAGATACGCAGTATTTT.

DNA of the CDR3: TGTGCCAGCAGTCCTAGCGGGGGGCGGATCTATGTGCAGTTCTTC. Translating it yields CASSPSGGRIYVQFF. The gene calls are TRBV12-3 or TRBV12-4 and TRBJ2-1; 11 positions agree with TRBD2. The CDR3 sequence is 15 residues long. After removal of 5 bases from V and 12 bases from J, the junction contained 12 bases not matched to a gene.

The rearrangement links TRBV4-2 to TRBJ2-2; TRBD1 is a possible D gene (5 bases). Germline loops: CDR1 LGHNA, CDR2 YNFKEQ. CDR3 length equals 16 residues. Trimming took 0 bases from V and 7 from J, leaving 15 bases between them. The CDR3 protein is CASSQDGAVYGGELFF. CDR3 nucleotides: TGTGCCAGCAGCCAAGATGGGGCAGTATATGGCGGGGAGCTGTTTTTT.

This clonotype was seen only a few times. V gene TRBV27 combines with J gene TRBJ1-2; possibly TRBD1 for D (5 bases). V was trimmed by 2 bases and J by 4 bases, leaving 11 bases between them. CDR1 and CDR2 (germline): MNHEY, SMNVEV (reference sequence). The CDR3 covers 14 residues. The chain's CDR3 is CASSLRGVGYGYTF. Here the CDR3 DNA reads TGTGCCAGCAGTTTACGGGGGGTGGGCTATGGCTACACCTTC.

This chain connects TRBV9 to TRBJ2-3; D not resolved. CDR1 SGDLS and CDR2 YYNGEE come from the germline V gene. Deletions cut 3 bases from V and 3 bases from J, with 8 bases between. The CDR3 contains 13 residues. The CDR3 bases are TGTGCCAGCAGCGGATTTCGAACAGATACGCAGTATTTT. Its protein product is CASSGFRTDTQYF.

V gene TRBV28 combines with J gene TRBJ2-7, with D possibly being TRBD1 (5 bases). The ends were cut back, 7 bases at V and 0 bases at J, with 16 bases in the middle. This CDR3 has 15 residues. Germline V gene lookup returns CDR1 MDHEN and CDR2 SYDVKM. The CDR3 DNA reads as TGTGCCAGCATCTACGACAGTTATTTCTCCTACGAGCAGTACTTC. Translation: CASIYDSYFSYEQYF.

This clonotype appeared a few times. J is TRBJ2-5 and V is TRBV20-1; 8 bases map to TRBD2. Germline assignment: CDR1 DFQATT and CDR2 SNEGSKA (reference sequence). V lost 0 bases, J lost 2 bases, and 8 bases stayed unmatched. CDR3 length: 16 amino acids. The CDR3 here is CSAREERGTLQETQYF. The CDR3 DNA follows: TGCAGTGCTAGAGAGGAGCGGGGGACCCTACAAGAGACCCAGTACTTC.

This clonotype occurred a few times. The chain combines TRBV29-1 with TRBJ2-1; maybe TRBD1 (6 bases). This CDR3 region has 13 residues. CDR1 and CDR2 (germline): SQVTM, ANQGSEA. The V gene lost 7 bases and the J gene lost 9 bases, with 19 bases spanning the gap. This CDR3 is CSAGDTVHAEQFF. The DNA for the CDR3 is TGCAGCGCTGGGGACACCGTGCACGCTGAGCAGTTCTTC.

This rearrangement joins TRBV25-1 to TRBJ2-3; no reliable D call. This CDR3 comprises 13 residues. Trimming pared 0 bases from V and 3 bases from J, leaving 4 bases between. Germline values: CDR1 MGHDK, CDR2 SYGVNS. The CDR3 loop is CASSEYFTDTQYF. In DNA, the CDR3 is TGTGCCAGCAGTGAATATTTTACAGATACGCAGTATTTT.

This clonotype was counted only a few times. The chain couples TRBV2 to TRBJ2-4; D is ambiguous. Germline loops: CDR1 SNHLY, CDR2 FYNNEI. V lost 2 bases to trimming and J lost 0 bases, with 11 bases between them. CDR3 size: 16 residues. CDR3 nucleotides: TGTGCCAGCAGTGAACCAAAGCCGATAGCCAAAAACATTCAGTACTTC. Its protein product is CASSEPKPIAKNIQYF. The full variable domain, in which reference TRBV2 and TRBJ2-4 provide the parts outside the CDR3, is EPEVTQTPSHQVTQMGQEVILRCVPISNHLYFYWYRQILGQKVEFLVSFYNNEISEKSEIFDDQFSVERPDGSNFTLKIRSTKLEDSAMYFCASSEPKPIAKNIQYFGAGTRLSVL.

The chain uses TRBV28 and TRBJ2-7; 10 bases are shared with TRBD1. The length of the CDR3 is 19 residues. With V trimmed by 2 bases and J by 6 bases, 19 bases remained unmatched. Germline values: CDR1 MDHEN, CDR2 SYDVKM. CDR3 loop: CASSLGRRGQGPKWAEQYF. CDR3 sequence (DNA): TGTGCCAGCAGTTTAGGTCGCCGGGGACAGGGGCCAAAGTGGGCCGAGCAGTACTTC.

This chain joins TRBV15 and TRBJ2-1; 7 bases map to TRBD1. Germline CDR1 LNHNV, CDR2 YYDKDF (reference sequence). V lost 5 bases to trimming and J lost 0 bases; unmatched junction nucleotides: 4. The length of the CDR3 is 15 residues. CDR3 in DNA: TGTGCCACCAGCCGCGACAGGGTCTCCTACAATGAGCAGTTCTTC. Protein sequence: CATSRDRVSYNEQFF.